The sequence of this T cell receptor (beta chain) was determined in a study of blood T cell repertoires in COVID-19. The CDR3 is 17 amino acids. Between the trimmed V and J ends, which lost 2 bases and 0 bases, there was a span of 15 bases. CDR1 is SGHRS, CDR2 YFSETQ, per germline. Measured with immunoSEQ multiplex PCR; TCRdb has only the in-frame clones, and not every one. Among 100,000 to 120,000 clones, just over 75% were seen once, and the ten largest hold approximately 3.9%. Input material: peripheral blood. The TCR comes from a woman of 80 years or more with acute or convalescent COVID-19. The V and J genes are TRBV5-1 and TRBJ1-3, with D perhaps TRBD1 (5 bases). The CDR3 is CASSLSTGRVSGNTIYF. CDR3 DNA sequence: TGCGCCAGCAGCTTATCAACAGGACGGGTCTCTGGAAACACCATATATTTT.